The 5 T cell receptor beta chains reported below all come from one sample, sequenced in a study of T cell responses to AZD1222 COVID-19 vaccine. Sequencing used immunoSEQ multiplex PCR; TCRdb keeps in-frame clones, though not all of them. The table lists roughly 130,000 clones, roughly 87% of them singletons, with 1.5% in the top ten. This material consisted of peripheral blood, taken on day 0 of AZD1222 vaccination. The receptors shown here come from an adult in good health.

This chain links TRBV18 with TRBJ1-5; D is possibly TRBD1 (6 bases). The V and J ends lost 3 bases and 5 bases respectively, with 14 bases between them. CDR1 KGHSH and CDR2 LQKENI come from the germline V gene. This CDR3 region has 15 residues. In nucleotides, the CDR3 is TGTGCCAGCTCACCTGGGGGGGGCTGGGATCAGCCCCAGCATTTT. Translation gives CASSPGGGWDQPQHF.

This clone was seen only a few times. The chain is built from TRBV5-1 and TRBJ2-7; D not resolved. Per the germline V gene, CDR1 is SGHRS and CDR2 is YFSETQ. V was pared by 0 bases and J by 0 bases, with 10 bases between. This CDR3 is built from 15 residues. The DNA of the CDR3 is TGCGCCAGCAGCTTGGACTATCGCCTCTCCTACGAGCAGTACTTC. As protein: CASSLDYRLSYEQYF. The variable domain in full, with the rest retrieved from reference TRBV5-1 and TRBJ2-7, is KAGVTQTPRYLIKTRGQQVTLSCSPISGHRSVSWYQQTPGQGLQFLFEYFSETQRNKGNFPGRFSGRQFSNSRSEMNVSTLELGDSALYLCASSLDYRLSYEQYFGPGTRLTVT.

The rearrangement joins TRBV9 to TRBJ1-4; 12 bases are shared with TRBD1. Germline V CDR1 and CDR2: SGDLS, YYNGEE. The V gene end was trimmed by 4 bases and the J gene end by 7 bases; junction bases not matched to a gene: 11. The CDR3 is made up of 17 amino acids. CDR3 sequence: CASSKPGQGAQSEKLFF. The CDR3 DNA sequence: TGTGCCAGCAGCAAACCGGGACAGGGGGCGCAGAGTGAAAAACTGTTTTTT.

The J gene is TRBJ1-6, the V gene TRBV27; D call uncertain. V shed 2 bases and J shed 0 bases, with 11 bases lying between them. The V gene's germline CDR1 is MNHEY and CDR2 SMNVEV (reference sequence). This CDR3 spans 17 amino acids. The CDR3 coding sequence is TGTGCCAGCAGTTTAGCCCCCCTAAACTCCTATAATTCACCCCTCCACTTT. It is translated as CASSLAPLNSYNSPLHF.

The chain recombines TRBV11-3 with TRBJ2-1, with 9 bases aligning to TRBD1. The CDR3 has 19 residues. CDR1 SGHNT and CDR2 YENEEA come from the germline V gene. V shed 2 bases, J shed 0 bases, and the junction held 11 bases outside the gene matches. CDR3 region: CASSLMGYGQGSSYNEQFF. CDR3 sequence (DNA): TGTGCCAGCAGCTTAATGGGGTACGGACAGGGGAGCTCCTACAATGAGCAGTTCTTC.